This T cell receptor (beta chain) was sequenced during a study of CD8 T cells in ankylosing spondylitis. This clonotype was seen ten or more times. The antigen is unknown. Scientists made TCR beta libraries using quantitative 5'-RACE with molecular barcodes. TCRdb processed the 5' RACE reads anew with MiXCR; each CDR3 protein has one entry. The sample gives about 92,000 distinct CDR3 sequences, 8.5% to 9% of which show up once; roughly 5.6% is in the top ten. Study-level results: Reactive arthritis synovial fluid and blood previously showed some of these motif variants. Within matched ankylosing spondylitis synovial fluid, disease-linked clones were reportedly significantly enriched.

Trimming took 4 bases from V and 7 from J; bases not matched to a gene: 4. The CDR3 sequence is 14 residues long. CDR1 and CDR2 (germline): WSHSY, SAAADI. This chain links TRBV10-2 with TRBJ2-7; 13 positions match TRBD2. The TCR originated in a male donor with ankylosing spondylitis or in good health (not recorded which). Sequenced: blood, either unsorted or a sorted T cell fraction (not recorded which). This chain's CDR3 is CASSGTSGGEEQYF. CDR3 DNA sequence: TGCGCCAGCAGTGGGACTAGCGGGGGTGAAGAGCAGTACTTC.